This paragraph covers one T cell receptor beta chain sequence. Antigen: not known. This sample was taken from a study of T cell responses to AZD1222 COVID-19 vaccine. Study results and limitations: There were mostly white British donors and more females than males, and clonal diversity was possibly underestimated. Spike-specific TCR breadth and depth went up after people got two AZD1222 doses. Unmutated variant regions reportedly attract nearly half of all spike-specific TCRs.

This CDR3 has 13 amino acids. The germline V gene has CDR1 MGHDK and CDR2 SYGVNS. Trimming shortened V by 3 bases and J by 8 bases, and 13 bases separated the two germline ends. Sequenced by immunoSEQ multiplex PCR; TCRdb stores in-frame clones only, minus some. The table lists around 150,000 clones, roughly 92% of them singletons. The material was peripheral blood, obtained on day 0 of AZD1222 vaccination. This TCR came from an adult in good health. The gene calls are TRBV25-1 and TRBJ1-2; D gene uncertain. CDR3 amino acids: CASSDSPGRGYTF. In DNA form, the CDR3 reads TGTGCCAGCAGTGATTCCCCAGGAAGAGGCTACACCTTC.